Below, one T cell receptor (beta chain) is given with its context. The antigen remains undetermined. TCRdb called the RT-PCR reads again in MiXCR, with one record for every CDR3 protein. The sample has 500,000 or so distinct CDR3 sequences, 16% seen once; the top ten hold 3%. The sample is drawn from a study of response to subunit inactivated influenza vaccine. Study results and caveats: The authors suggested that few new T cells are recruited per seasonal influenza vaccination.

The TCR comes from a man between 50 and 75 years old who received an inactivated influenza vaccine. This material consisted of CD4+ T cells sorted from PBMCs, taken roughly 24 months after vaccination.

CDR3 protein: CASSTMDRSSYNEQFF. In DNA form, the CDR3 reads TGTGCCAGCAGCACAATGGACAGGAGCTCCTACAATGAGCAGTTCTTC. The chain combines TRBV5-4 with TRBJ2-1; 7 bases agree with TRBD1. The germline V gene encodes CDR1 SGHNT and CDR2 YYREEE (reference sequence). The CDR3 is 16 amino acids. V was pared by 4 bases and J by 0 bases, with 7 bases of the junction left unmatched.